A selection of T cell receptor beta chains follows, all from one sample in a study of T cell responses to AZD1222 COVID-19 vaccine. Sequenced by immunoSEQ multiplex PCR; TCRdb stores in-frame clones only, minus some. The repertoire includes approximately 150,000 clones, about nine tenths of them detected once, and about 2.8% sits in the top ten. The sequencing used peripheral blood, collected on day 0 of AZD1222 vaccination. The origin of the receptors is an adult in good health. Both conserved end residues are part of each CDR3. Fields, in order: D gene, J gene, V gene, CDR3 protein. D genes are given only for firm matches.

.,TRBJ1-1,TRBV28,CASTTAGRANTEAFF
.,TRBJ1-2,TRBV7-8,CASSLRGAGDPYGYTF
.,TRBJ1-1,TRBV16,CASSHAVEAFF
.,TRBJ1-5,TRBV3-1/TRBV3-2,CASSQGMGTGNQPQHF
TRBD1,TRBJ1-1,TRBV11-2,CASSPGQGGTEAFF
TRBD1,TRBJ1-5,TRBV6-6,CASSADRGNQPQHF
.,TRBJ2-2,TRBV7-6,CASSLVIANTGELFF
.,TRBJ2-7,TRBV19,CASSRTALSSYEQYF
.,TRBJ1-5,TRBV7-9,CASSFVGQPQHF
TRBD2,TRBJ2-7,TRBV9,CASSVDVLAGREQYF
TRBD1,TRBJ1-2,TRBV5-1,CASSLQQGATYGYTF
.,TRBJ1-3,TRBV1,CTSSHSGYTIYF
.,TRBJ2-5,TRBV7-9,CASSLSGGETQYF
TRBD2,TRBJ2-7,TRBV9,CASSVGGAGGRYEQYF
.,TRBJ1-2,TRBV27,CASSSGGGGYTF
.,TRBJ1-3,TRBV7-8,CATGVLRDTIYF
TRBD1,TRBJ1-5,TRBV19,CASSISGGQYQPQHF
.,TRBJ2-1,TRBV4-2,CASSQDRDPRGGEQFF
.,TRBJ1-1,TRBV21-1,CASSKGRSRQNTEAFF
TRBD1,TRBJ1-2,TRBV30,CAWTTGGAEGYTF
.,TRBJ2-3,TRBV5-4,CASSLATDTQYF
.,TRBJ2-7,TRBV18,CASSLYKGVDEQYF
TRBD1,TRBJ2-5,TRBV2,CASKGQGIGETQYF
.,TRBJ1-6,TRBV4-1,CASSQGGSSRGNSPLHF
.,TRBJ1-5,TRBV3-1/TRBV3-2,CASSQDRQGNQPQHF
TRBD2,TRBJ2-3,TRBV19,CASRTVGAGTGMTQYF
TRBD1,TRBJ1-4,TRBV6-5,CASADRGFNEKLFF
.,TRBJ1-4,TRBV28,CASSPPGATNEKLFF
.,TRBJ2-3,TRBV6-5,CASSYSGDTQYF
TRBD2,TRBJ2-7,TRBV9,CASSPTGTSYEQYF
TRBD1,TRBJ1-5,TRBV7-2,CASSSPTGTGGNQPQHF
TRBD1,TRBJ1-5,TRBV3-1/TRBV3-2,CASSPGDRAQPQHF
.,TRBJ2-2,TRBV2,CASRTGFGELFF